The clone carrying this T cell receptor beta chain came up a few times. Its antigen is unidentified. Purified naive CD4+ T cells were depleted of CD25+ Tregs. Constant-region reverse primers amplified full-length variable regions, followed by semi-nested Nested Universal Primer A PCR. MiXCR was run by TCRdb on the 5' RACE reads, yielding one entry per CDR3 protein. The data show 30,000 to 40,000 distinct CDR3 sequences, approximately 30% seen once. The study's findings and limits: Tumor Treg TCRs overlapped most with tumor naive CD4+ cells. The TCR gene usage of tumor memory CD4+ T cells clustered together with blood and lymph node memory CD4+ cells and with lymph node naive CD4+ cells.

Sequenced: naive CD4+ T cells sorted from a lymph node. Subset denoted: naive CD4+ T cells, CD4+CD45RA+CD25-. The receptor was derived from a female donor with breast cancer.

CDR3 sequence reads: CASSSQTRYNEQFF. CDR3 nucleotides: TGTGCCAGCAGCTCCCAGACACGCTACAATGAGCAGTTCTTC. This chain links TRBV7-2 with TRBJ2-1, with no clear D. Germline V lookup: CDR1 SGHTA, CDR2 FQGNSA. This CDR3 region has 14 residues. The ends were cut back, 4 bases at V and 3 bases at J, with 10 bases in the middle.